The clone carrying this TCR beta chain appeared a few times. Its specificity is unknown. This sample is drawn from a study of T-cell reconstitution after alpha-beta-depleted transplantation in children. TCRbeta library construction was performed incorporating unique molecular identifiers. Using its own MiXCR run on the PCR reads, TCRdb lists one record per CDR3 protein. There are 580,000 or so distinct CDR3 sequences in the sample; 20% to 25% occur only once, and 13% to 15% lies in the top ten. General study points: Reportedly, roughly two months post-transplant, alpha-beta T cells arose from several hundred expanded graft clones.

The CDR3 totals 16 residues. Germline V gene data show CDR1 as LGHNA and CDR2 as YSLEER. V lost 0 bases to trimming and J lost 4 bases, with 16 bases between them. The starting material was PBMCs, mostly from graft donor cells, obtained 360 days after TCRalphabeta/CD19-depleted stem cell transplant. This TCR came from a boy younger than two who had a stem cell transplant for acute myeloid leukemia, so the T cells may come from the graft donor. The chain carries TRBV4-3 and TRBJ2-7, with D possibly matching TRBD1 (5 bases). CDR3 in amino acids: CASSQEQAPLPYEQYF. The CDR3 region has the DNA TGCGCCAGCAGCCAAGAACAGGCCCCTCTGCCTTACGAGCAGTACTTC.